The clone carrying this T cell receptor gamma chain was counted a few times. This specimen belongs to a study of gamma-delta chains in newborns, infants, children. This CDR3 is 13 amino acids long. Germline CDR1 reads VENAVY; CDR2 reads YDSYNSRV. V lost 4 bases and J lost 1; bases outside the gene matches: 4. TCRdb re-called the reads using CATT. The repertoire includes thousands of gamma-chain clones, around 40% of them detected once, and about 4.5% sits in the top ten. The source material was blood. The gene calls are TRGV8 and TRGJ1 or TRGJ2. The J gene comes from matching the DNA to germline here; TCRdb lacks it. The source is a child who was a newborn, infant or young child, either healthy, febrile or measles-vaccinated (not recorded which). The CDR3 sequence: CATWEFNYYKKLF. The CDR3 DNA follows: TGTGCCACCTGGGAGTTCAATTATTATAAGAAACTCTTT.